This passage covers 22 T cell receptor beta chains from one sample sequenced in a study of OX40 agonist ivuxolimab in advanced cancers. To prepare the library, the immunoSEQ multiplex PCR assay was applied. TCRdb holds this immuneACCESS table with in-frame rearrangements only. Some clones are missing; in checked studies, unresolved V genes explain under half, and the rest has no known cause. The sample table holds about 50,000 clones, of which around 88% were seen once. Of the sample, less than 0.75% is held by the ten largest clones. This specimen was CD4+ or CD8+ T cells sorted from blood, taken in a trial of the OX40 agonist ivuxolimab. These TCRs come from an adult with an advanced solid tumor such as melanoma, head and neck, liver or kidney cancer.

The chain links TRBV12-5 to TRBJ2-1, with 7 bases fitting TRBD1. The length of the CDR3 is 15 residues. Per the germline V gene, CDR1 is LGHNT and CDR2 is FRNRAP. V lost 3 bases, J lost 10 bases, and 12 bases stayed unmatched. The CDR3 DNA reads TGTGCTAGTGGTTTAGAGACAGGGTCAGGCGGCGAGCAGTTCTTC. Protein product: CASGLETGSGGEQFF.

The V call is TRBV27, the J call TRBJ2-6; D is perhaps TRBD2 (5 bases). V was pared by 2 bases and J by 0 bases, with 17 bases between. The CDR3 sequence is 19 residues long. Germline V gene data show CDR1 as MNHEY and CDR2 as SMNVEV (reference sequence). The CDR3 DNA reads as TGTGCCAGCAGTTTAATCCGAGGGCAGGTCGCCTCTGGGGCCAACGTCCTGACTTTC. It is translated as CASSLIRGQVASGANVLTF.

This clone has only one observation. V and J are TRBV30 and TRBJ2-3; TRBD2 aligns across 8 bases. With 1 base clipped from V and 0 bases from J, the junction kept 3 bases outside the gene matches. This CDR3 is built from 15 residues. In germline, CDR1 is GTSNPN, CDR2 SVGIG (reference sequence). Here the CDR3 DNA reads TGTGCCTGGAGTGGAGCTAGCGGGAGCACAGATACGCAGTATTTT. Translated, it gives CAWSGASGSTDTQYF.

This clone was seen just once. The chain recombines TRBV18 with TRBJ2-2; possible D gene TRBD1, 6 bases. Trimming left V 4 bases short and J 1 base short, with 7 bases between. CDR3 length: 14 residues. The V gene's germline CDR1 is KGHSH and CDR2 LQKENI. The CDR3, as DNA: TGTGCCAGCTCACTACAGGGGAACACCGGGGAGCTGTTTTTT. Encoded protein: CASSLQGNTGELFF.

The chain uses TRBV11-2 and TRBJ2-7, with D possibly TRBD2 on 5 matching bases. The CDR3 totals 16 residues. Deletions cut 0 bases from V and 3 bases from J, with 15 bases between. Germline lookup yields CDR1 SGHAT and CDR2 FQNNGV. Here the CDR3 DNA reads TGTGCCAGCAGCTTAGATTCGGCTAGCAAGGTCTACGAGCAGTACTTC. Translation: CASSLDSASKVYEQYF.

This chain connects TRBV7-3 to TRBJ1-1; 7 bases fit TRBD1. From germline, CDR1 is SGHTA and CDR2 FQGTGA. CDR3 size: 13 residues. V lost 3 bases and J lost 5; bases outside the gene matches: 3. CDR3 coding DNA: TGTGCCAGCAGCTTTACAGGGGATACTGAAGCTTTCTTT. Amino acids: CASSFTGDTEAFF.

This chain connects TRBV10-3 to TRBJ2-1; 9 nucleotides match TRBD2. V lost 4 bases to trimming and J lost 1 base; unmatched junction nucleotides: 2. Germline loops: CDR1 ENHRY, CDR2 SYGVKD. CDR3 length equals 15 residues. CDR3 protein: CAISGAGGSYNEQFF. The DNA for the CDR3 is TGTGCCATCAGTGGGGCGGGAGGGTCCTACAATGAGCAGTTCTTC.

This clone was seen a few times. V is TRBV27 and J is TRBJ2-1, with TRBD2 matching 10 bases. CDR1 and CDR2 (germline): MNHEY, SMNVEV (reference sequence). The CDR3 length is 15 residues. V shed 5 bases, J shed 3 bases, and the junction held 4 bases outside the gene matches. Here the CDR3 DNA reads TGTGCCAGCAGTCCACTAGCGGGGTTCTACAATGAGCAGTTCTTC. Its protein product is CASSPLAGFYNEQFF.

This clone was seen more than once but under ten times. V usage is TRBV7-9 and J usage is TRBJ1-2, with 9 bases aligning to TRBD1. The CDR3 length is 15 residues. V lost 5 bases and J lost 3; bases outside the gene matches: 7. Germline V gene lookup returns CDR1 SEHNR and CDR2 FQNEAQ (reference sequence). The CDR3 here is CASSLAGTGHYGYTF. The DNA for the CDR3 is TGTGCCAGCAGCCTCGCCGGGACAGGGCACTATGGCTACACCTTC.

The rearrangement uses TRBV28 and TRBJ1-4; TRBD1 is a possible D gene (6 bases). V was clipped by 5 bases and J by 5 bases, with 15 bases between them. The CDR3 is 15 residues long. The V gene's germline CDR1 is MDHEN and CDR2 SYDVKM. The CDR3 region is CASSGPAGTNEKLFF. DNA for the CDR3: TGTGCCAGCAGTGGCCCTGCAGGGACAAATGAAAAACTGTTTTTT.

The chain joins TRBV10-3 to TRBJ1-5; 8 bases are a match to TRBD1. The germline gives CDR1 ENHRY, CDR2 SYGVKD. Trimming cost V 10 bases and J 0 bases; bases outside gene matches: 11. This CDR3 spans 16 amino acids. The CDR3 DNA reads as TGTGCCACCCGGACAGGGTTAGTTAGTAGCAATCAGCCCCAGCATTTT. Residues: CATRTGLVSSNQPQHF.

The rearrangement uses TRBV30 and TRBJ2-2; no clear D gene. This CDR3 comprises 13 residues. Trimming cost V 0 bases and J 1 base, with 3 bases left between them. CDR1 and CDR2 from the germline V gene are GTSNPN and SVGIG (reference sequence). The CDR3 region has the DNA TGTGCCTGGAGTGTACGGAACACCGGGGAGCTGTTTTTT. It translates to CAWSVRNTGELFF.

V and J are TRBV19 and TRBJ1-4; no clear D. The V end was cut by 5 bases, the J end by 5 bases, with 15 bases between. This CDR3 contains 15 residues. The germline V gene has CDR1 LNHDA and CDR2 SQIVND (reference sequence). CDR3 amino acids: CASSESPPPNEKLFF. The CDR3 nucleotides read TGTGCCAGTAGTGAGAGTCCTCCCCCAAATGAAAAACTGTTTTTT.

This clone appeared a single time. V is TRBV19 and J is TRBJ2-6; D might be TRBD1 (5 bases). CDR1 LNHDA and CDR2 SQIVND come from the germline V gene (reference sequence). V was shortened by 5 bases and J by 4 bases, with 12 bases between the two germline ends. The CDR3 totals 15 residues. The CDR3 bases are TGTGCCAGTAGTCTCAGGGCCCCCGGGGCCAACGTCCTGACTTTC. It translates to CASSLRAPGANVLTF.

The chain joins TRBV5-6 to TRBJ2-5, with TRBD2 identical over 8 bases. Trimming at V came to 2 bases and at J to 1 base, leaving 7 bases not matched to a gene. This CDR3 is built from 16 residues. Germline V lookup: CDR1 SGHDT, CDR2 YYEEEE. The chain's CDR3 is CASSFFFGRGQETQYF. The CDR3 coding sequence is TGTGCCAGCAGCTTTTTTTTCGGGAGGGGCCAAGAGACCCAGTACTTC. The whole variable domain, filled in from reference TRBV5-6 and TRBJ2-5, reads DAGVTQSPTHLIKTRGQQVTLRCSPKSGHDTVSWYQQALGQGPQFIFQYYEEEERQRGNFPDRFSGHQFPNYSSELNVNALLLGDSALYLCASSFFFGRGQETQYFGPGTRLLVL.

The chain carries TRBV7-3 and TRBJ2-1; 11 bases match TRBD2. CDR1 and CDR2 from the germline V gene are SGHTA and FQGTGA. The CDR3 totals 14 residues. The ends lost 6 bases at V and 8 bases at J; junction bases unmatched: 6. The CDR3 spells CASSYASGGYEQFF. The CDR3 coding sequence is TGTGCCAGCAGTTACGCTAGCGGGGGGTATGAGCAGTTCTTC.

The rearrangement uses TRBV28 and TRBJ2-1; no clear D. Trimming shortened V by 2 bases and J by 4 bases, and 3 bases separated the two germline ends. The CDR3 runs 12 residues. Per the germline V gene, CDR1 is MDHEN and CDR2 is SYDVKM. CDR3 nucleotide sequence: TGTGCCAGCAGTTTAGCGTACAATGAGCAGTTCTTC. Its translation is CASSLAYNEQFF.

The genes are TRBV2 and TRBJ1-2, with D perhaps TRBD1 (6 bases). The CDR3 loop spans 15 amino acids. V was cut by 1 base and J by 4 bases, with 13 bases left in between. Germline CDR1 SNHLY, CDR2 FYNNEI. This CDR3 is CASSEEGGLGYGYTF. The CDR3 nucleotides are TGTGCCAGCAGTGAAGAAGGGGGGCTAGGCTATGGCTACACCTTC. Full variable domain (outside the CDR3, taken from reference TRBV2 and TRBJ1-2): EPEVTQTPSHQVTQMGQEVILRCVPISNHLYFYWYRQILGQKVEFLVSFYNNEISEKSEIFDDQFSVERPDGSNFTLKIRSTKLEDSAMYFCASSEEGGLGYGYTFGSGTRLTVV.

The V gene is TRBV6-1, the J gene TRBJ1-4; weak D call: TRBD1 (6 bases). The CDR3 consists of 15 residues. Trimming removed 3 bases from V and 7 bases from J, with 15 bases in between. Germline assignment: CDR1 MNHNS and CDR2 SASEGT. DNA of the CDR3: TGTGCCAGCAGTGATCCAGGGGAGGCTATTGAAAAACTGTTTTTT. It translates to CASSDPGEAIEKLFF.

The V call is TRBV5-4, the J call TRBJ1-1; maybe TRBD1 (6 bases). This CDR3 has 14 amino acids. Between the trimmed V and J ends, which lost 0 bases and 3 bases, there was a span of 9 bases. Germline CDR1 and CDR2: SGHNT and YYREEE (reference sequence). The CDR3 coding sequence is TGTGCCAGCAGCTTGGCCGCAGGGGACACTGAAGCTTTCTTT. Its protein is CASSLAAGDTEAFF.

This chain links TRBV2 with TRBJ2-1; 13 nucleotides align to TRBD2. The CDR3 has 15 residues. The V gene's germline CDR1 is SNHLY and CDR2 FYNNEI. Germline trimming cut 4 bases from V and 7 bases from J; bases unmatched to any gene: 4. The CDR3 loop is CASSVRLAGGNEQFF. The CDR3 bases are TGTGCCAGCAGTGTCCGACTAGCGGGAGGAAATGAGCAGTTCTTC.

The chain links TRBV10-3 to TRBJ2-2; unclear D gene. The CDR3 is 14 amino acids. Germline V CDR1 and CDR2: ENHRY, SYGVKD. V was trimmed by 6 bases and J by 0 bases, leaving 8 bases between them. CDR3 sequence reads: CAISHNANTGELFF. Here the CDR3 DNA reads TGTGCCATCAGCCACAACGCGAACACCGGGGAGCTGTTTTTT.